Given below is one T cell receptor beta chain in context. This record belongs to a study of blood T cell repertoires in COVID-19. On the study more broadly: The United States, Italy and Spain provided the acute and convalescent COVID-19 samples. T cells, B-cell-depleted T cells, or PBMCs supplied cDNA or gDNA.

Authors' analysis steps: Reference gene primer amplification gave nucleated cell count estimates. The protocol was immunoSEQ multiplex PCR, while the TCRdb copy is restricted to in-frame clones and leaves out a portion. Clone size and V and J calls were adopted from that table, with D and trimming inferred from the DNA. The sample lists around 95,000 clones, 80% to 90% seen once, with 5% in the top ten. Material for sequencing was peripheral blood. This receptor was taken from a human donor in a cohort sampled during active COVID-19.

DNA of the CDR3: TGCGCCAGCAGCTCTAACCGGGACAGTAATTCACCCCTCCACTTT. It translates to CASSSNRDSNSPLHF. The rearrangement links TRBV5-1 to TRBJ1-6; 7 positions match TRBD1. J was trimmed by 6 bases and V by 3 bases; bases with no gene match: 6. The CDR3 covers 15 residues. Germline CDR1 reads SGHRS; CDR2 reads YFSETQ.